This T cell receptor beta chain comes out of a study of T-cell reconstitution after alpha-beta-depleted transplantation in children. The germline CDR1 and CDR2 sequences are SGHRS and YFSETQ. V gave up 3 bases and J gave up 2 bases, with 14 bases separating them. The CDR3 loop spans 15 amino acids. Preparing the TCRbeta library involved the use of unique molecular identifiers. A single record per CDR3 protein comes from TCRdb applying MiXCR to the PCR reads. The repertoire holds roughly 590,000 distinct CDR3 sequences, with around a sixth as singletons. This chain connects TRBV5-1 to TRBJ2-5; tentative D call: TRBD2 (8 bases). The material was PBMCs from the stem cell graft donor, obtained from the stem cell graft. The TCR sequence derives from a human donor who donated a stem cell graft to a child with acute myeloid leukemia. CDR3: CASSSGGTVQETQYF. Written as DNA, the CDR3 is TGCGCCAGCAGCTCGGGGGGGACAGTTCAAGAGACCCAGTACTTC.